The source of this TCR beta chain is a study of response to subunit inactivated influenza vaccine. The study, taken as a whole, reports: Each seasonal influenza vaccination, the authors suggested, recruits few new T cells.

Trimming cost V 5 bases and J 5 bases; bases outside gene matches: 7. This CDR3 spans 15 amino acids. CDR1 SGHVS and CDR2 FQNEAQ come from the germline V gene. TCRdb reprocessed the RT-PCR reads via MiXCR and lists one record per CDR3 protein. The data contain about 700,000 distinct CDR3 sequences, approximately 14% of them singletons. About this clonotype: Antigen: not known.

The specimen comprised PBMCs from blood, sampled 12 days after vaccination. The chain employs TRBV7-8 and TRBJ2-1; TRBD1 agrees at 9 bases. This receptor was taken from a man aged 50 to 60 who received an inactivated influenza vaccine. The CDR3 coding sequence is TGTGCCAGCAGCCGGGGACAGGGAAGGGACAATGAGCAGTTCTTC. It codes for CASSRGQGRDNEQFF.